This entry is about one T cell receptor beta chain. Its antigen is still unknown. CDR3 length: 14 amino acids. CDR1 is MDHEN and CDR2 is SYDVKM in the germline V gene. V lost 4 bases, J lost 4 bases, and 5 bases stayed unmatched. These data come from a study of early T cells in non-severe SARS-CoV-2 infection. For the study at large: With bulk RNA from unsorted whole blood as input, sequencing yielded unpaired chains.

Researchers attached unique molecular identifiers to individual cDNA molecules. TCRdb re-called the 5' RACE reads through MiXCR, storing one row per CDR3 protein. The sample consists of tens of thousands of distinct CDR3 sequences, approximately 6.3% of them appearing once. General observations from the study: VDJdb-based matching was biased toward anti-spike CD8 responses and missed private and CD4 specificities.

The chain employs TRBV28 and TRBJ2-7; TRBD2 aligns across 9 bases. The source was whole blood, collected at baseline. This clonotype originated in an adult who was a healthcare worker with PCR-confirmed SARS-CoV-2 infection or an uninfected control (not recorded which). The CDR3 region is CASSSAGGPYEQYF. In nucleotides, the CDR3 is TGTGCCAGCAGTTCCGCGGGGGGGCCGTACGAGCAGTACTTC. The whole variable domain, remainder taken from reference TRBV28 and TRBJ2-7, is DVKVTQSSRYLVKRTGEKVFLECVQDMDHENMFWYRQDPGLGLRLIYFSYDVKMKEKGDIPEGYSVSREKKERFSLILESASTNQTSMYLCASSSAGGPYEQYFGPGTRLTVT.